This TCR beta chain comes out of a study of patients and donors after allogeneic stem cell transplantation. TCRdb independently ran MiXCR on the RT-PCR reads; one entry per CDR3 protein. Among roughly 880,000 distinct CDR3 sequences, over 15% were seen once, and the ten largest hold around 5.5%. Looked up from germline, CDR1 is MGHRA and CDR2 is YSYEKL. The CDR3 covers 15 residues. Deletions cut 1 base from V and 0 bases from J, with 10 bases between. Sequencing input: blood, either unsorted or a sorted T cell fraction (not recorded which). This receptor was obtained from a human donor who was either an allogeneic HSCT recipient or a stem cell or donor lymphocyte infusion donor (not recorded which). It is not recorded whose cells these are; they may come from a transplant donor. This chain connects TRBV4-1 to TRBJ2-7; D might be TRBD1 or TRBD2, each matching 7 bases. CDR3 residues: CASSQAGGDSYEQYF. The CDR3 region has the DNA TGCGCCAGCAGCCAAGCAGGGGGGGACTCCTACGAGCAGTACTTC.